The rows below give T cell receptor beta chains drawn from one sample of a study of blood T cell repertoires in COVID-19. This table comes from immunoSEQ multiplex PCR, and its TCRdb copy is limited to in-frame clones, with some not included. The sample records about 250,000 clones, roughly 85% being singletons. The sequenced material came from PBMCs or T cells enriched from blood (not recorded which). These receptors all come from a woman aged 45-59 years with acute COVID-19. CDR3s leave out the opening cysteine and the closing phenylalanine or tryptophan. The order of the fields is clone size, J gene, V gene, CDR3 protein. Where a row states a size, it is once, few, many or the class of an expanded clone; other rows omit it.

>few|TRBJ2-1|TRBV13
ASSQGLAVVNEQF
>.|TRBJ1-1|TRBV6-5
ASSSYGQGAATEAF
>.|TRBJ1-2|TRBV5-4
ASSLGQGGVNYGYT
>.|TRBJ2-1|TRBV24-1
ATSEYDRGPQF
>.|TRBJ2-7|TRBV2
ASTSSGAFIYEQY
>few|TRBJ1-3|TRBV7-2
ASSATGGAGNTIY
>.|TRBJ1-2|TRBV7-8
ASSLGDSRGYGYT
>.|TRBJ1-1|TRBV23-1
ASSEEAEEAF
>.|TRBJ1-6|TRBV7-2
ASSWGGRGLPPLH
>.|TRBJ2-2|TRBV25-1
ASTSLEGRELF
>.|TRBJ2-7|TRBV7-2
AVTTTSYEQY
>.|TRBJ1-1|TRBV2
AKDRGNTEAF
>.|TRBJ1-6|TRBV12-3/TRBV12-4
ASSPGTYDLH
>.|TRBJ1-1|TRBV11-2
ASSSGTVNTEAF
>.|TRBJ1-5|TRBV19
ASSTTEQPQH
>.|TRBJ1-2|TRBV3-1/TRBV3-2
ASSPGSNYGYT
>.|TRBJ2-3|TRBV29-1
SVDPGTDTQY
>.|TRBJ2-2|TRBV11-2
ASRGYRGETGELF
>.|TRBJ2-5|TRBV5-8
ASSFGTSGGIQETQY
>few|TRBJ1-5|TRBV15
ATSRDYGQSNQPQH
>.|TRBJ1-2|TRBV7-3
ASSLDAGGIGYT
>once|TRBJ2-2|TRBV4-2
ASSQQRGQGYTGELF
>.|TRBJ1-5|TRBV5-8
ASSLGTGGRDQPQH
>many|TRBJ1-5|TRBV5-5
ASSFRGSNQPQH
>few|TRBJ2-7|TRBV2
ASRTSGVYEQY
>.|TRBJ1-5|TRBV2
ASSVDQGSNQPQH
>.|TRBJ2-1|TRBV7-2
ASSPQRGVYNEQF
>.|TRBJ2-7|TRBV2
ASSESSGLHEQY